This record looks at one T cell receptor (beta chain) sequence and its context. Its specificity is unknown. The data were taken from a study of pediatric ulcerative colitis. For the study at large: Disease was pancolitis in several and left-sided in two, histology-confirmed.

Study-wide points: Rectal repertoires separated controls, mild-moderate and acute severe colitis. Repertoires came from total lymphocyte DNA, so rare subsets like regulatory T cells may be missed.

Sequencing was at survey level. Measured with immunoSEQ multiplex PCR; TCRdb has only the in-frame clones, and not every one. The sample includes tens of thousands of clones, approximately 87% of them seen just once. The V end lost 5 bases, the J end lost 6 bases, and 28 bases lay between the germline ends. Per the germline V gene, CDR1 is SGHDN and CDR2 is FVKESK. The CDR3 consists of 18 residues. The rearrangement joins TRBV14 to TRBJ1-2; TRBD1 is a possible D gene (5 bases). The sample taken for sequencing was blood. The TCR sequence derives from a boy younger than 18 with severe ulcerative colitis. The CDR3 loop reads CASSFRDLVRSDVDGYTF. In nucleotides, the CDR3 is TGTGCCAGCAGCTTCCGGGACCTTGTGAGATCTGATGTGGATGGCTACACCTTC.